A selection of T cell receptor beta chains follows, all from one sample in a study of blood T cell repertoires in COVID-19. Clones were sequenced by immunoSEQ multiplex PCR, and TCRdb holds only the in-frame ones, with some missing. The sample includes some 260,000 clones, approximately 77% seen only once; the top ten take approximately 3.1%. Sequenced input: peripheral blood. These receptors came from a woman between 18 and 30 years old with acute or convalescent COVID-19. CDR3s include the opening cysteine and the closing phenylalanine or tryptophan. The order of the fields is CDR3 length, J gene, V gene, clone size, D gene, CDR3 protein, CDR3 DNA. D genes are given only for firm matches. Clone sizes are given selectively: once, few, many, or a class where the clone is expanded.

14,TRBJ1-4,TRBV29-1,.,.,CSVSRGTSLEKLFF,TGCAGCGTATCCAGGGGCACAAGCCTTGAAAAACTGTTTTTT
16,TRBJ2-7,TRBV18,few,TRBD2,CASSSITGTSGYEQYF,TGTGCCAGCTCATCCATCACCGGGACTAGCGGCTACGAGCAGTACTTC
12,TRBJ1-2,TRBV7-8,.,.,CASSQENYGYTF,TGTGCCAGCAGCCAAGAGAACTATGGCTACACCTTC
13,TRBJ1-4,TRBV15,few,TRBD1,CATSRGDRGKLFF,TGTGCCACCAGCAGAGGTGACAGGGGAAAACTGTTTTTT
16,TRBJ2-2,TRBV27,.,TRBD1,CASSPGTGKNTGELFF,TGTGCCAGCAGTCCTGGGACAGGAAAGAACACCGGGGAGCTGTTTTTT
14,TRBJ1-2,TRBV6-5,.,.,CASSRTQGGYGYTF,TGTGCCAGCAGCAGAACCCAGGGAGGCTATGGCTACACCTTC
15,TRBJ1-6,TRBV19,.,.,CASNTGDSYNSPLHF,TGTGCCAGTAATACGGGGGACTCCTATAATTCACCCCTCCACTTT
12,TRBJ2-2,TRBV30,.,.,CAWTRGAGELFF,TGTGCCTGGACTAGGGGCGCCGGGGAGCTGTTTTTT
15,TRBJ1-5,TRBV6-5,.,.,CASSYSFRANQPQHF,TGTGCCAGCAGTTACTCGTTCAGGGCCAATCAGCCCCAGCATTTT
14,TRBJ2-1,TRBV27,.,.,CASSWGAGEFEQFF,TGTGCCAGCAGTTGGGGGGCGGGAGAGTTTGAGCAGTTCTTC
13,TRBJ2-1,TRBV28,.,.,CASSSQGYNEQFF,TGTGCCAGCAGTTCACAGGGATACAATGAGCAGTTCTTC
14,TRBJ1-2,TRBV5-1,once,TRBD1,CASSTTGVSAGYTF,TGCGCCAGCAGCACTACAGGGGTGAGCGCTGGCTACACCTTC
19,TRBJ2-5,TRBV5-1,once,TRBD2,CASSLVGGLAYPPKETQYF,TGCGCCAGCAGCTTGGTAGGTGGACTAGCCTATCCCCCTAAAGAGACCCAGTACTTC
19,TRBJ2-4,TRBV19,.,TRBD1,CASSPRTGGGRKAKNIQYF,TGTGCCAGTAGTCCAAGGACAGGGGGCGGTCGTAAGGCCAAAAACATTCAGTACTTC
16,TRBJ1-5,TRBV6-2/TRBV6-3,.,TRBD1,CASSRRSGGSNQPQHF,TGTGCCAGCAGCAGACGGTCAGGGGGAAGCAATCAGCCCCAGCATTTT
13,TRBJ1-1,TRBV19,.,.,CASRWEGNTEAFF,TGTGCCAGTCGATGGGAGGGAAACACTGAAGCTTTCTTT
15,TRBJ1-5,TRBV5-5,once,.,CASSLTVNSNQPQHF,TGTGCCAGCAGCTTGACAGTGAATAGCAATCAGCCCCAGCATTTT
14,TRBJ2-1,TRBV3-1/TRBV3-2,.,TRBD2,CASSNAGGGDEQFF,TGTGCCAGCAGTAACGCGGGAGGGGGGGATGAGCAGTTCTTC
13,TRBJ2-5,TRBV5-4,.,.,CASSFSGMETQYF,TGTGCCAGCAGCTTCTCCGGGATGGAGACCCAGTACTTC
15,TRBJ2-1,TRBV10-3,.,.,CAISETEPSYNEQFF,TGTGCCATCAGCGAGACAGAACCTTCCTACAATGAGCAGTTCTTC
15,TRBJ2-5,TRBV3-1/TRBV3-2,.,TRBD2,CASSQGGRVRETQYF,TGTGCCAGCAGCCAAGGCGGGAGGGTCCGAGAGACCCAGTACTTC
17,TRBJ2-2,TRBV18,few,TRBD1,CASSPAGQGIVAGELFF,TGTGCCAGCTCACCAGCGGGACAGGGGATTGTGGCCGGGGAGCTGTTTTTT
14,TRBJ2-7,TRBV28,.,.,CASSSVTESYEQYF,TGTGCCAGCAGTTCCGTCACAGAATCCTACGAGCAGTACTTC
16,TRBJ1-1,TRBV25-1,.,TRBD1,CASTRQGVSWVTEAFF,TGTGCCAGCACTAGACAGGGGGTTAGTTGGGTCACTGAAGCTTTCTTT
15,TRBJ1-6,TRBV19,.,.,CASRAESSYNSPLHF,TGTGCCAGTAGAGCGGAGAGCTCCTATAATTCACCCCTCCACTTT
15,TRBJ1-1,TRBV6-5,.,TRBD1,CASSYKPNRGTEAFF,TGTGCCAGCAGTTACAAGCCCAACAGGGGCACTGAAGCTTTCTTT
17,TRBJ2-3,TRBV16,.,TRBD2,CASSQGLLAASTDTQYF,TGTGCCAGCAGCCAGGGGTTACTAGCGGCAAGCACAGATACGCAGTATTTT
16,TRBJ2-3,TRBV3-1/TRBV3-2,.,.,CASSQTVGAGTDTQYF,TGTGCCAGCAGCCAAACTGTGGGAGCGGGCACAGATACGCAGTATTTT
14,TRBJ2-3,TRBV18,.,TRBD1,CASTSGTGTDTQYF,TGTGCCAGCACCTCCGGGACAGGGACAGATACGCAGTATTTT
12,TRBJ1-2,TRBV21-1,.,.,CATSGSLYGYTF,TGTGCCACCTCCGGGTCTCTCTATGGCTACACCTTC
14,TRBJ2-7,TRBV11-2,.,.,CASSLGAETYEQYF,TGTGCCAGCAGCTTAGGGGCAGAAACCTACGAGCAGTACTTC
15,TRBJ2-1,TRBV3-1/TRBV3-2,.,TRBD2,CASSHAGGGYNEQFF,TGTGCCAGCAGCCACGCGGGGGGGGGCTACAATGAGCAGTTCTTC
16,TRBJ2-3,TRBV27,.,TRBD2,CASSSRTSGRVDTQYF,TGTGCCAGCAGTTCCCGGACTAGCGGGAGAGTCGATACGCAGTATTTT
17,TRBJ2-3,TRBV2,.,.,CASSLIGGLRNTDTQYF,TGTGCCAGCAGCCTCATAGGGGGACTACGAAACACAGATACGCAGTATTTT
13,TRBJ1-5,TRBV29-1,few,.,CSALGDGNQPQHF,TGCAGCGCCCTCGGGGATGGCAATCAGCCCCAGCATTTT
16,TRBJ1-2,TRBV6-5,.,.,CASSYSRGLAKHGYTF,TGTGCCAGCAGTTACTCGAGAGGGTTGGCCAAGCATGGCTACACCTTC
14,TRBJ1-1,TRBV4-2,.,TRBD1,CASSQDRAATEAFF,TGTGCCAGCAGCCAGGACAGGGCGGCCACTGAAGCTTTCTTT
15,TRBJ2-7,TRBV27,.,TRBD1,CASSPGTGTSYEQYF,TGTGCCAGCAGTCCTGGGACAGGTACCTCCTACGAGCAGTACTTC
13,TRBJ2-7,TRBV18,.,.,CASSPQVGDEQYF,TGTGCCAGCTCACCACAGGTAGGGGACGAGCAGTACTTC